Detailed here is one TCR beta chain. Its antigen is unknown. The sample belongs to a study of shared clonotypes between healthy human individuals. Study-wide results and limits: In a handful of donors, 4.5% to 5.5% of naive CD4 clonotypes appeared in common.

Sequencing was performed with immunoSEQ multiplex PCR; in TCRdb, only in-frame clones are kept and a portion is missing. The sample consists of about 110,000 clones, approximately 70% of them appearing once. V gave up 3 bases and J gave up 6 bases; unmatched junction bases: 2. The germline gives CDR1 SNHLY, CDR2 FYNNEI. CDR3 length: 15 amino acids. The TCR was taken from a woman in her twenties or thirties in good health. The sequencing input was memory CD8+ T cells sorted from blood. Noted subset: CD45RO+ cells pooled with CCR7-negative TemRA cells. V is TRBV2 and J is TRBJ2-2; the match to TRBD1 covers 12 bases. CDR3 coding DNA: TGTGCCAGCAGTGAGGGACAGGGGGCCCCCGGGGAGCTGTTTTTT. It encodes CASSEGQGAPGELFF.